One sample yielded the 23 T cell receptor beta chains listed below, sequenced in a study of breast tumors, draining lymph nodes, adjacent tissues. The lymph nodes were axillary draining lymph nodes from breast cancer patients. TCRdb called the multiplex PCR reads again in MiXCR, with one record for every CDR3 protein. The sample holds about 140,000 distinct CDR3 sequences, 30% to 35% seen once. The sequencing sample was made of axillary lymph node tissue. These receptors all stem from a female donor with breast cancer. Some clones in this sample may be carry-over from other donors' samples.

This clonotype was seen many times. The CDR3 spells CASKQGKGEKLFF. Here the CDR3 DNA reads TGCGCCAGCAAACAGGGAAAAGGGGAAAAACTGTTTTTT. V and J are TRBV10-1 and TRBJ1-4, with a possible D match to TRBD1 (6 bases). V gave up 7 bases and J gave up 8 bases, with 14 bases separating them. Germline V gene data show CDR1 as WNHNN and CDR2 as SYGVQD (reference sequence). This CDR3 has 13 amino acids.

This chain connects TRBV19 to TRBJ1-3; 11 nucleotides line up with TRBD1. CDR3 size: 14 residues. J gave up 7 bases and V 6 bases, and 5 bases lay outside the gene matches. Germline V gene sequence: CDR1 LNHDA, CDR2 SQIVND (reference sequence). The CDR3 protein is CASRGQGGWNTIYF. CDR3 bases: TGTGCCAGTAGGGGACAGGGGGGTTGGAACACCATATATTTT. The variable domain in full, with the rest retrieved from reference TRBV19 and TRBJ1-3, is DGGITQSPKYLFRKEGQNVTLSCEQNLNHDAMYWYRQDPGQGLRLIYYSQIVNDFQKGDIAEGYSVSREKKESFPLTVTSAQKNPTAFYLCASRGQGGWNTIYFGEGSWLTVV.

The J gene is TRBJ1-2, the V gene TRBV6-5, with D uncertain. The V and J ends lost 0 bases and 8 bases respectively, with 10 bases between them. This CDR3 is built from 13 residues. In germline, CDR1 is MNHEY, CDR2 SVGAGI. The CDR3 DNA follows: TGTGCCAGCAGTTACTCTGGGTCTGAAGGCTACACCTTC. Its translation is CASSYSGSEGYTF.

This clonotype was detected ten times or more. Lacking the conserved final phenylalanine or tryptophan, this CDR3 likely reflects a read error. The rearrangement joins TRBV19 to TRBJ2-5; 9 nucleotides align to TRBD2. Germline V gene lookup returns CDR1 LNHDA and CDR2 SQIVND (reference sequence). After removal of 5 bases from V and 1 base from J, the junction contained 8 bases not matched to a gene. There are 16 residues in the CDR3. CDR3 in DNA: TGTGCCAGTAGTCCGACTAGCGGCCTTATCCAAGAGACCCAGTACTCC. It translates to CASSPTSGLIQETQYS.

The table lists this clonotype with many counts. V usage is TRBV9 and J usage is TRBJ2-1, with TRBD1 matching 11 bases. The germline V gene encodes CDR1 SGDLS and CDR2 YYNGEE. Unmatched junction bases numbered 3, after V lost 0 bases and J lost 4 bases. The CDR3 totals 16 residues. CDR3 nucleotides: TGTGCCAGCAGCGTAGCTTGGGACAGGGGGTACAATGAGCAGTTCTTC. It yields the protein CASSVAWDRGYNEQFF.

This clonotype was observed at least ten times. The chain couples TRBV12-3 or TRBV12-4 to TRBJ2-7, with a possible D match to TRBD1 (7 bases). Trimming removed 6 bases at V and 7 bases at J, with 28 bases between. This CDR3 contains 17 residues. CDR3 DNA sequence: TGTGCCAGCAGCCACTCCTATCGGCAGGGGGAGGTAGGGGAGCAGTACTTC. This encodes CASSHSYRQGEVGEQYF.

The chain recombines TRBV6-5 with TRBJ2-1; TRBD2 matches at 8 bases. CDR3 size: 14 residues. The V segment lost 5 bases and the J segment 7 bases; nucleotides outside the gene matches: 7. The V gene's germline CDR1 is MNHEY and CDR2 SVGAGI. The CDR3, as DNA: TGTGCCAGCAGTCACGGGGGGGCGGCAAATGAGCAGTTCTTC. Translation: CASSHGGAANEQFF.

There are many counts of this clonotype. The germline gene is not matched at one end of the junction; a read error may be the cause. The rearrangement links TRBV9 to TRBJ2-5, with 9 nucleotides matching TRBD2. CDR3 size: 14 residues. The germline gives CDR1 SGDLS, CDR2 YYNGEE. The CDR3 DNA reads as TGTGCCAGCAGCGTTAGCGGGGGTGTGGGGACCCAGTCCTTC. Translated: CASSVSGGVGTQSF.

Of note for this clonotype: With a much larger clone just one base away, this may be a read error. The V gene is TRBV6-6, the J gene TRBJ2-7, with a tentative D call TRBD1 (6 bases). The CDR3 is made up of 15 amino acids. Germline CDR1 MNHNY, CDR2 SVGAGI (reference sequence). The V end was cut by 5 bases, the J end by 4 bases, with 18 bases between. CDR3 region: CASSHRTDYFYEQYF. The CDR3 bases are TGTGCCAGCAGTCATAGGACAGATTATTTTTACGAGCAGTACTTC.

The sample holds many counts of this clonotype. The chain carries TRBV2 and TRBJ1-5; D gene ambiguous. The CDR3 spans 13 residues. Germline V gene lookup returns CDR1 SNHLY and CDR2 FYNNEI. V lost 3 bases and J lost 7, with 10 bases in between. The CDR3 protein is CASSDGINQPQHF. DNA of the CDR3: TGTGCCAGCAGTGACGGAATTAACCAGCCCCAGCATTTT.

This clonotype was recorded only once. V usage is TRBV9 and J usage is TRBJ2-7; 9 nucleotides match TRBD1. The CDR3 length is 14 residues. The V segment lost 7 bases and the J segment 3 bases; nucleotides outside the gene matches: 8. Germline V lookup: CDR1 SGDLS, CDR2 YYNGEE. The CDR3, as DNA: TGTGCCAGCGGACGGACAGGGGCGAACTACGAGCAGTACTTC. Residues: CASGRTGANYEQYF.

The chain has TRBV20-1 and TRBJ2-7; possibly TRBD2 for D (5 bases). Germline values: CDR1 DFQATT, CDR2 SNEGSKA (reference sequence). The CDR3 runs 12 residues. CDR3: CSARGPGYEPYV. CDR3 DNA sequence: TGCAGTGCGCGAGGGCCTGGCTACGAGCCGTACGTC.

This clonotype was counted only a few times. The chain recombines TRBV4-2 with TRBJ2-4, with D tentatively TRBD1 (5 bases). V gave up 1 base and J gave up 0 bases, with 19 bases separating them. The germline gives CDR1 LGHNA, CDR2 YNFKEQ. The CDR3 covers 19 residues. The CDR3 DNA reads TGTGCCAGCAGCCAAGCCCCCACAGACCTGGGGCCAGCCAAAAACATTCAGTACTTC. Its protein product is CASSQAPTDLGPAKNIQYF.

This clonotype has only one observation. Compared with germline, one end of the junction differs, possibly owing to a read error. V gene TRBV6-2 or TRBV6-3 combines with J gene TRBJ2-1; TRBD1 agrees at 9 bases. The CDR3 consists of 15 residues. CDR1 is MNHEY and CDR2 is SVGEGT in the germline V gene. CDR3 sequence (DNA): TGTGCCAGCAGTCCCTCGGGACAGGGCTACAATGAGCAGCTCTTC. Translated: CASSPSGQGYNEQLF.

This clonotype showed up many times. The rearrangement uses TRBV2 and TRBJ2-1; the D is unclear. The germline V gene encodes CDR1 SNHLY and CDR2 FYNNEI. The V and J ends lost 7 bases and 0 bases respectively, with 10 bases between them. This CDR3 contains 14 residues. The DNA for the CDR3 is TGTGCCAGCAATGGCGCGAGCTCCTACAATGAGCAGTTCTTC. Its protein is CASNGASSYNEQFF.

With regard to this clonotype: A read error may produce the germline difference seen at one junction end. V usage is TRBV25-1 and J usage is TRBJ2-5, with TRBD2 matching over 7 bases. The CDR3 totals 16 residues. CDR1 and CDR2 from the germline V gene are MGHDK and SYGVNS. The CDR3 DNA reads TGCGCCAGCAGTGATATTCAGCGGGGCACACAAGGGACCCAGTACTTC. This sequence encodes CASSDIQRGTQGTQYF.

A remark on this clonotype: A read error may account for a junction end that differs from germline. V usage is TRBV13 and J usage is TRBJ2-1, with D possibly TRBD2 on 7 matching bases. The germline CDR1 and CDR2 sequences are PRHDT and FYEKMQ (reference sequence). The CDR3 sequence is 15 residues long. The DNA for the CDR3 is TGTGCCAGCAGCTTTATACGCCCGGGGGGCAATGAGCGGTTCTTC. Its protein product is CASSFIRPGGNERFF.

At least ten counts were recorded for this clonotype. The gene calls are TRBV4-2 and TRBJ1-2, with D hard to call. The CDR3 covers 17 residues. The V end was cut by 4 bases, the J end by 4 bases, with 22 bases between. Germline loops: CDR1 LGHNA, CDR2 YNFKEQ. CDR3 bases: TGTGCCAGCAGCCCAGACCCTGAGGCTGCTCATCTCTATGGCTACACCTTC. Its translation is CASSPDPEAAHLYGYTF.

This clonotype was counted ten times or more. The chain carries TRBV18 and TRBJ2-7; D remains ambiguous. The V and J ends lost 0 bases and 3 bases respectively, with 9 bases between them. The V gene's germline CDR1 is KGHSH and CDR2 LQKENI. CDR3 length: 14 residues. CDR3 DNA: TGTGCCAGCTCACCACCCCCACCTATCTACGAGCAGTACTTC. Translated, it gives CASSPPPPIYEQYF.

The CDR3 DNA reads as TGTGCCAGCAGTTTATACCGGGACTCATCCTACGAGCAGTACTTC. Residues: CASSLYRDSSYEQYF. This chain links TRBV27 with TRBJ2-7; D may be TRBD2 (6 bases). CDR3 length equals 15 residues. CDR1 and CDR2 (germline): MNHEY, SMNVEV (reference sequence). Trimming stripped 1 base from V and 1 base from J, with 11 bases between.

The sample holds a few counts of this clonotype. With a much larger clone just one base away, this may be a read error. This chain joins TRBV19 and TRBJ2-1; 7 bases are a match to TRBD2. Germline loops: CDR1 LNHDA, CDR2 SQIVND (reference sequence). This CDR3 has 17 amino acids. V lost 6 bases to trimming and J lost 9 bases; unmatched junction nucleotides: 20. CDR3 coding DNA: TGTGCCAGTAGCGCATCAACCCGACTAGCCGGAACCGGTGAGCAGTTCTTC. It codes for CASSASTRLAGTGEQFF.

This clonotype has at least ten counts. The chain has TRBV7-6 and TRBJ1-4; D uncertain. CDR3 length: 14 amino acids. V was pared by 7 bases and J by 0 bases, with 9 bases between. The V gene's germline CDR1 is SGHVS and CDR2 FNYEAQ. The CDR3 loop is CASTTAATNEKLFF. In nucleotides, the CDR3 is TGTGCCAGCACCACAGCAGCAACTAATGAAAAACTGTTTTTT.

This clonotype has a count of ten or more. The rearrangement joins TRBV19 to TRBJ2-5; the match to TRBD1 covers 10 bases. The germline V gene encodes CDR1 LNHDA and CDR2 SQIVND (reference sequence). Germline trimming cut 5 bases from V and 5 bases from J; bases unmatched to any gene: 8. The CDR3 is made up of 15 amino acids. The CDR3 DNA follows: TGTGCCAGTAGTCAAGAGGGACAGGGGTTTGAGACCCAGTACTTC. Translated: CASSQEGQGFETQYF.